Described below is a single T cell receptor (beta chain) sequence and its context. This clone's antigen is unknown. No per-base quality is available; no much larger clone lies one base away. These data are taken from a study of blood T cell repertoires in COVID-19 (TCRdb year 2020). At the level of the whole study: Samples covering the acute and convalescent phases of COVID-19 were provided by collaborators in the United States, Italy and Spain. The dataset comprised deeply sampled blood TCRbeta repertoires from subjects exposed to, actively infected with, or recovered from COVID-19. A freely available public database, intended as a resource for researchers studying the immune response to SARS-CoV-2, is where the repertoires were released. Sample metadata almost always included a de-identified subject ID, COVID-19 status, age in years and sex. Where HLA class I and class II types were available, the types were taken from metadata supplied by the sample provider, not from assay-based typing. The samples were drawn from two sources: the first 160 participants of the ongoing ImmuneRACE study, and 950 to 1,500 subjects contributed by 6 global collaborators. The prospective study material was composed of cDNA or gDNA derived from T cells, B-cell-depleted T cells, or PBMCs. Results and caveats for the whole study, not just this receptor: How much clinical and demographic metadata was included differed by source and by participant, and the metadata was provided uncurated.

Collaborating institutions collected whole blood in K2EDTA tubes following their own protocols. Collaborator samples were shipped for TCRbeta analysis as frozen whole blood, isolated PBMCs, or DNA extracted from either sample type. TCRbeta CDR3 regions were amplified from genomic DNA using the immunoSEQ Assay, a bias-controlled multiplex PCR. As for the authors' bioinformatics: The number of nucleated cells in each sample was estimated from the amplification of reference gene primers within the assay. To quantify the absolute abundance of each unique TCRbeta CDR3 rearrangement, sequence reads were collapsed and filtered. For each sample, productive Simpson clonality was calculated as the square root of Simpson's diversity index across productive rearrangements. The immuneACCESS repertoire file appears here via TCRdb, limited to in-frame rearrangements. These files lack a portion of the clones; in checked studies, under half of the deficit traces to unresolved V genes, and the cause of the others is not known. D and trimming come from the DNA, and the V and J calls and clone size come from that table. In this sample the table shows under 250,000 clones, nearly 90% of which occur a single time. Together, the top ten hold 3% to 3.5% of the sample.

The germline V gene encodes CDR1 GTSNPN and CDR2 SVGIG (reference sequence). The CDR3, from cysteine to phenylalanine, totals 12 residues. CDR3 DNA is the only sequence kept; it has 36 bases, read in frame from the first base. Relative to germline, V is 3 bases shorter and J is 6 bases shorter, with 12 bases between their ends. The receptor chain draws on TRBV30 and TRBJ2-7; the D gene is unclear. The sequence derives from a man aged 18 to 30 with active or convalescent COVID-19. Sequenced: peripheral blood. The CDR3 protein sequence reads: CAWSPSGGEQYF. The DNA sequence is TGTGCCTGGAGCCCTTCCGGCGGCGAGCAGTACTTC.